The 26 T cell receptor beta chains below were found in one sample sequenced in a study of blood T cell repertoires in COVID-19. Sequencing used immunoSEQ multiplex PCR; TCRdb keeps in-frame clones, though not all of them. The data contain 400,000 to 450,000 clones, 85% to 90% of them singletons. The sequencing sample was made of PBMCs or T cells enriched from blood (not recorded which). The receptors come from a man aged 30 to 45 who had recovered from COVID-19.

As to this clone: Other DNA variants within this sample encode the same CDR3. The chain recombines TRBV28 with TRBJ2-7, with TRBD2 matching 9 bases. This CDR3 is 15 amino acids long. The germline gives CDR1 MDHEN, CDR2 SYDVKM. V lost 6 bases, J lost 0 bases, and 6 bases stayed unmatched. The CDR3 DNA is TGTGCCAGCAGCTTAGCGGGAGCAAGCTCCTACGAGCAGTACTTC. Protein product: CASSLAGASSYEQYF.

This chain connects TRBV5-1 to TRBJ1-3; TRBD1 matches at 7 bases. The CDR3 runs 19 residues. The V and J ends lost 0 bases and 0 bases, in that order; junction bases with no gene match: 12. CDR1 and CDR2 from the germline V gene are SGHRS and YFSETQ. The CDR3 protein is CASSLAPPGQRYSGNTIYF. The CDR3 DNA sequence: TGCGCCAGCAGCTTGGCACCTCCGGGACAGAGATACTCTGGAAACACCATATATTTT. Based on the CDR3 plus reference TRBV5-1 and TRBJ1-3, the full variable domain is KAGVTQTPRYLIKTRGQQVTLSCSPISGHRSVSWYQQTPGQGLQFLFEYFSETQRNKGNFPGRFSGRQFSNSRSEMNVSTLELGDSALYLCASSLAPPGQRYSGNTIYFGEGSWLTVV.

The genes are TRBV7-6 and TRBJ2-7; TRBD1 agrees at 11 bases. Looked up from germline, CDR1 is SGHVS and CDR2 is FNYEAQ. The V segment lost 5 bases and the J segment 2 bases; nucleotides outside the gene matches: 5. The CDR3 is 15 amino acids. For the CDR3, the DNA is TGTGCCAGCAGCGCGGGGACAGGGGGTCCCTACGAGCAGTACTTC. Its translation: CASSAGTGGPYEQYF.

This rearrangement joins TRBV18 to TRBJ1-3; D remains unclear. V was shortened by 2 bases and J by 7 bases, with 15 bases between the two germline ends. The CDR3 is made up of 15 amino acids. Germline CDR1 is KGHSH and CDR2 is LQKENI. CDR3 in DNA: TGTGCCAGCTCACCAATCGGAGGGCTAAAGAACACCATATATTTT. Translated, it gives CASSPIGGLKNTIYF.

The chain employs TRBV29-1 and TRBJ2-5; 7 nucleotides align to TRBD2. This CDR3 spans 15 amino acids. Germline CDR1 is SQVTM and CDR2 is ANQGSEA. V was pared by 5 bases and J by 5 bases, with 14 bases of the junction left unmatched. DNA of the CDR3: TGCAGCGTTTCTCTTGGGGGAGGGCCCGTGGAGACCCAGTACTTC. Protein product: CSVSLGGGPVETQYF.

The chain employs TRBV28 and TRBJ2-3; D perhaps matches TRBD2 (6 bases). The CDR3 runs 16 residues. Trimming removed 2 bases at V and 4 bases at J, with 16 bases between. Germline values: CDR1 MDHEN, CDR2 SYDVKM. CDR3: CASSLGTSPAPDTQYF. The CDR3 coding sequence is TGTGCCAGCAGTTTAGGTACTAGCCCAGCCCCAGATACGCAGTATTTT.

This chain uses TRBV4-1 with TRBJ2-1; D remains unclear. The CDR3 loop spans 13 amino acids. V was clipped by 1 base and J by 16 bases, with 17 bases between them. Germline V lookup: CDR1 MGHRA, CDR2 YSYEKL. The DNA for the CDR3 is TGCGCCAGCAGCCAAGGGCGAGGCCCTGAACTTTTCTTC. It yields the protein CASSQGRGPELFF.

The chain couples TRBV11-2 to TRBJ1-5; perhaps TRBD1 as D (5 bases). Trimming removed 5 bases at V and 5 bases at J, with 7 bases between. CDR1 and CDR2 from the germline V gene are SGHAT and FQNNGV. The CDR3 has 12 amino acids. The CDR3 DNA sequence: TGTGCCAGCAGCGGAGGGGATCAGCCCCAGCATTTT. Encoded protein: CASSGGDQPQHF. The variable domain in full, completed from reference TRBV11-2 and TRBJ1-5, reads EAGVAQSPRYKIIEKRQSVAFWCNPISGHATLYWYQQILGQGPKLLIQFQNNGVVDDSQLPKDRFSAERLKGVDSTLKIQPAKLEDSAVYLCASSGGDQPQHFGDGTRLSIL.

The chain joins TRBV28 to TRBJ2-1, with 8 bases that match TRBD1. CDR1 is MDHEN, CDR2 SYDVKM, per germline. This CDR3 spans 15 amino acids. The J segment lost 7 bases and the V segment lost 2 bases, leaving 7 bases of the junction unmatched. The CDR3 here is CASSLPGGLGNEQFF. The CDR3 DNA sequence: TGTGCCAGCAGTTTACCAGGGGGCTTGGGGAATGAGCAGTTCTTC.

Here the CDR3 reads CASSLAGGGQGLTDTQYF. DNA of the CDR3: TGTGCCAGCAGCTTAGCGGGGGGGGGACAGGGATTGACAGATACGCAGTATTTT. V gene TRBV7-2 combines with J gene TRBJ2-3; 9 bases fit TRBD1. The J segment lost 3 bases and the V segment lost 0 bases, leaving 10 bases of the junction unmatched. This CDR3 spans 18 amino acids. CDR1 is SGHTA, CDR2 FQGNSA, per germline.

This chain uses TRBV5-1 with TRBJ2-3, with D possibly being TRBD1 (6 bases). Germline CDR1 SGHRS, CDR2 YFSETQ. Trimming took off 4 bases at V and 0 bases at J, with 9 bases between the two ends. The CDR3 covers 14 residues. The CDR3 bases are TGCGCCAGCAGCGGTCAGGGGAGCACAGATACGCAGTATTTT. This codes for CASSGQGSTDTQYF.

The chain carries TRBV28 and TRBJ2-1; D is perhaps TRBD2 (5 bases). The germline V gene encodes CDR1 MDHEN and CDR2 SYDVKM. Deletions cut 2 bases from V and 9 bases from J, with 17 bases between. This CDR3 has 15 residues. The CDR3: CASSLPDWGWGEQFF. The CDR3 coding sequence is TGTGCCAGCAGTTTACCGGACTGGGGTTGGGGTGAGCAGTTCTTC.

The rearrangement joins TRBV19 to TRBJ1-5, with 10 bases matching TRBD1. Germline V gene sequence: CDR1 LNHDA, CDR2 SQIVND (reference sequence). The CDR3 consists of 18 residues. With V trimmed by 5 bases and J by 5 bases, 15 bases remained unmatched. The CDR3 here is CASSPLPGQGTPYQPQHF. The CDR3 region has the DNA TGTGCCAGTAGTCCCCTTCCGGGACAGGGGACCCCATATCAGCCCCAGCATTTT.

This clone was recorded only once. V and J are TRBV3-1 (or the pseudogene TRBV3-2) and TRBJ1-6; a weak D match, TRBD1 (5 bases). The germline CDR1 and CDR2 sequences are LGHDT and YNNKEL (reference sequence). With 4 bases removed from V and 7 bases from J, the gap between germline ends came to 17 bases. The CDR3 totals 16 residues. The CDR3 sequence is CASSPLRGSKNSPLHF. The CDR3 region has the DNA TGTGCCAGCAGCCCCCTAAGGGGCTCCAAAAATTCACCCCTCCACTTT.

The chain carries TRBV4-1 and TRBJ2-3; the match to TRBD1 covers 7 bases. CDR1 and CDR2 (germline): MGHRA, YSYEKL. This CDR3 is built from 15 residues. The trim removed 7 bases at V and 5 bases at J, leaving 12 bases unmatched. This chain's CDR3 is CASTLSPGQQDTQYF. The CDR3 DNA follows: TGCGCCAGCACCCTATCCCCGGGACAGCAAGATACGCAGTATTTT.

As regards this clone: Distinct nucleotide sequences in the sample also encode this CDR3. This sequence joins TRBV19 and TRBJ1-2; D is unresolved. CDR1 is LNHDA and CDR2 is SQIVND in the germline V gene (reference sequence). Trimming took 5 bases from V and 4 from J, leaving 8 bases between them. The CDR3 is 12 residues long. CDR3 coding DNA: TGTGCCAGTAGTTCTGCAGGCTATGGCTACACCTTC. Translation: CASSSAGYGYTF.

The V call is TRBV5-8, the J call TRBJ1-5; D is uncertain. The CDR3 is 15 amino acids. The germline V gene encodes CDR1 SGHTS and CDR2 YDEGEE. Between the trimmed V and J ends, which lost 1 base and 0 bases, there was a span of 8 bases. For the CDR3, the DNA is TGTGCCAGCAGCTTGACAGTCGCTAGCAATCAGCCCCAGCATTTT. The encoded protein is CASSLTVASNQPQHF.

The chain links TRBV28 to TRBJ1-5; 7 nucleotides line up with TRBD1. Looked up from germline, CDR1 is MDHEN and CDR2 is SYDVKM. The CDR3 spans 13 residues. V shed 6 bases and J 6 bases; nucleotides not matched to a gene: 5. The CDR3 loop is CASRTGWGQPQHF. CDR3 in DNA: TGTGCCAGCAGGACAGGGTGGGGTCAGCCCCAGCATTTT. Drawing the rest from reference TRBV28 and TRBJ1-5, the complete variable domain is DVKVTQSSRYLVKRTGEKVFLECVQDMDHENMFWYRQDPGLGLRLIYFSYDVKMKEKGDIPEGYSVSREKKERFSLILESASTNQTSMYLCASRTGWGQPQHFGDGTRLSIL.

J is TRBJ2-7 and V is TRBV3-1 (or the pseudogene TRBV3-2), with D perhaps TRBD2 (6 bases). With 0 bases removed from V and 1 base from J, the gap between germline ends came to 13 bases. This CDR3 region has 16 residues. Germline-derived CDR1 and CDR2 are LGHDT and YNNKEL (reference sequence). The CDR3 spells CASSQDMSDYSYEQYF. Written as DNA, the CDR3 is TGTGCCAGCAGCCAAGATATGTCGGACTATTCCTACGAGCAGTACTTC.

V usage is TRBV6-5 and J usage is TRBJ2-2, with TRBD2 identical over 10 bases. Trimming cost V 4 bases and J 6 bases; bases outside gene matches: 5. The CDR3 totals 15 residues. The germline V gene has CDR1 MNHEY and CDR2 SVGAGI. The CDR3 DNA reads as TGTGCCAGCAGTTCTCCAGCGGGAGGGCCCGGGGAGCTGTTTTTT. It translates to CASSSPAGGPGELFF.

The chain employs TRBV19 and TRBJ2-2; 10 nucleotides match TRBD1. The CDR3 totals 14 residues. Trimming removed 9 bases from V and 4 bases from J; junction bases left unmatched: 5. CDR1 is LNHDA and CDR2 is SQIVND in the germline V gene (reference sequence). The CDR3 sequence: CASRQGASTGELFF. The CDR3, as DNA: TGTGCCAGCAGACAGGGGGCCTCCACCGGGGAGCTGTTTTTT.

In regard to this clone: The sample carries other DNA sequences with the same CDR3. The rearrangement uses TRBV18 and TRBJ2-2; D possibly corresponds to TRBD2 (5 bases). Germline V CDR1 and CDR2: KGHSH, LQKENI. Trimming shortened V by 3 bases and J by 1 base, and 9 bases separated the two germline ends. This CDR3 contains 15 residues. The chain's CDR3 is CASSPFEGNTGELFF. In DNA form, the CDR3 reads TGTGCCAGCTCACCTTTTGAGGGGAACACCGGGGAGCTGTTTTTT.

The CDR3: CASSPGGYEQYF. The CDR3, as DNA: TGTGCCAGCAGCCCCGGAGGCTACGAGCAGTACTTC. The V gene is TRBV12-3 or TRBV12-4, the J gene TRBJ2-7; maybe TRBD2 (5 bases). Trimming shortened V by 6 bases and J by 3 bases, and 9 bases separated the two germline ends. The CDR3 totals 12 residues.

V gene TRBV7-9 combines with J gene TRBJ2-5; 11 nucleotides match TRBD2. CDR3 size: 16 residues. Germline CDR1 and CDR2: SEHNR and FQNEAQ (reference sequence). Unmatched junction bases numbered 11, after V lost 5 bases and J lost 6 bases. Here the CDR3 reads CASSPETSGTSKTQYF. CDR3 bases: TGTGCCAGCAGCCCCGAGACTAGCGGGACTTCAAAGACCCAGTACTTC.

The rearrangement uses TRBV14 and TRBJ1-2; D is unresolved. CDR3 length equals 12 residues. The germline V gene encodes CDR1 SGHDN and CDR2 FVKESK. Deletions cut 1 base from V and 8 bases from J, with 8 bases between. CDR3 sequence (DNA): TGTGCCAGCAGCCAAGTTAGCGGGGGCTACACCTTC. It encodes CASSQVSGGYTF.

The chain uses TRBV7-2 and TRBJ1-1, with D uncertain. Germline V gene sequence: CDR1 SGHTA, CDR2 FQGNSA. CDR3 length equals 14 residues. V was pared by 3 bases and J by 5 bases, with 13 bases between. The CDR3, as DNA: TGTGCCAGCAGCTTTAGGAAGGAGAGGACTGAAGCTTTCTTT. This translates into CASSFRKERTEAFF.